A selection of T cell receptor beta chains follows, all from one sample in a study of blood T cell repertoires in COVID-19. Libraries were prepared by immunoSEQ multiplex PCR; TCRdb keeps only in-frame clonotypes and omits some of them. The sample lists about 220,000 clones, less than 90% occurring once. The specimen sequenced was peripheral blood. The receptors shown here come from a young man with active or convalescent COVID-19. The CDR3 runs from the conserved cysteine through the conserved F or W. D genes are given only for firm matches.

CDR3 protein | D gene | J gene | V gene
CASSHPGQGNNEQFF | TRBD1 | TRBJ2-1 | TRBV4-1
CSAIYNEQFF | NA | TRBJ2-1 | TRBV20-1
CASSERLPEAFF | NA | TRBJ1-1 | TRBV6-1
CASSDGAGGRDTQYF | TRBD2 | TRBJ2-3 | TRBV6-4
CASSGQGVSGNTIYF | TRBD1 | TRBJ1-3 | TRBV6-6
CAWSKGDSTDTQYF | NA | TRBJ2-3 | TRBV30
CAVGLAGGQETQYF | TRBD2 | TRBJ2-5 | TRBV7-6
CASSPGTDYEQYF | TRBD1 | TRBJ2-7 | TRBV7-9
CASSPQGSYEQYF | NA | TRBJ2-7 | TRBV18
CASSLPYTGELFF | NA | TRBJ2-2 | TRBV5-1
CASSVKQGAGTEAFF | TRBD1 | TRBJ1-1 | TRBV5-4
CASSLGGANYGYTF | NA | TRBJ1-2 | TRBV7-9